These 20 T cell receptor beta chains share one sample of origin, sequenced in a study of blood T cell repertoires in COVID-19. Assay used: immunoSEQ multiplex PCR; TCRdb lists only in-frame clones, some missing. The data hold some 20,000 clones, with about 86% observed a single time. The material sequenced was peripheral blood. These receptors were obtained from a human donor in a cohort sampled during active COVID-19.

This clone showed up just a few times. This chain joins TRBV7-9 and TRBJ2-7, with a possible D match to TRBD1 (6 bases). The CDR3 sequence is 15 residues long. Germline CDR1 reads SEHNR; CDR2 reads FQNEAQ (reference sequence). V was trimmed by 1 base and J by 1 base, leaving 11 bases between them. This chain's CDR3 is CASSLDGTRSYEQYF. DNA of the CDR3: TGTGCCAGCAGCTTAGACGGGACAAGATCCTACGAGCAGTACTTC.

The V and J genes are TRBV25-1 and TRBJ1-2, with D tentatively TRBD1 (6 bases). The V gene's germline CDR1 is MGHDK and CDR2 SYGVNS. V was shortened by 4 bases and J by 7 bases, with 16 bases between the two germline ends. The CDR3 runs to 14 residues. The CDR3 spells CASSGDTHAGGYTF. Here the CDR3 DNA reads TGTGCCAGCAGTGGGGACACCCACGCGGGTGGCTACACCTTC.

V and J are TRBV5-5 and TRBJ2-3, with 10 bases fitting TRBD2. Germline V gene sequence: CDR1 SGHKS, CDR2 YYEKEE (reference sequence). V lost 4 bases, J lost 2 bases, and 7 bases stayed unmatched. CDR3 length: 16 residues. CDR3 loop: CASSPGLAVTTDTQYF. CDR3 DNA sequence: TGTGCCAGCAGCCCCGGACTAGCGGTTACCACAGATACGCAGTATTTT.

The chain recombines TRBV7-3 with TRBJ2-1; D not resolved. This CDR3 region has 14 residues. V was clipped by 3 bases and J by 7 bases, with 13 bases between them. CDR1 is SGHTA and CDR2 is FQGTGA in the germline V gene. For the CDR3, the DNA is TGTGCCAGCAGCTTGAACGGTTTAAAAAATGAGCAGTTCTTC. This codes for CASSLNGLKNEQFF.

The V gene is TRBV18, the J gene TRBJ2-2; the match to TRBD1 covers 8 bases. CDR1 is KGHSH and CDR2 is LQKENI in the germline V gene. The CDR3 totals 17 residues. V shed 3 bases, J shed 0 bases, and the junction held 6 bases outside the gene matches. The CDR3 region has the DNA TGTGCCAGCTCACCCCTCGGACAGGGCGCGAACACCGGGGAGCTGTTTTTT. It translates to CASSPLGQGANTGELFF.

V is TRBV9 and J is TRBJ1-4; the D gene is possibly TRBD1 (5 bases). Trimming removed 2 bases from V and 7 bases from J, with 12 bases in between. This CDR3 has 14 residues. The germline CDR1 and CDR2 sequences are SGDLS and YYNGEE. CDR3: CASSVAGPGEKLFF. CDR3 coding DNA: TGTGCCAGCAGCGTTGCAGGGCCGGGTGAAAAACTGTTTTTT.

The V and J genes are TRBV7-2 and TRBJ1-6; 7 bases map to TRBD1. Looked up from germline, CDR1 is SGHTA and CDR2 is FQGNSA. CDR3 length equals 15 residues. V shed 5 bases, J shed 1 base, and the junction held 2 bases outside the gene matches. DNA of the CDR3: TGTGCCAGCAGCCCGGGACAGTCCTATAATTCACCCCTCCACTTT. Translated: CASSPGQSYNSPLHF.

The genes are TRBV30 and TRBJ1-1; TRBD1 might be the D (5 bases). CDR1 and CDR2 (germline): GTSNPN, SVGIG (reference sequence). The CDR3 sequence is 13 residues long. Trimming took 4 bases from V and 2 from J, leaving 11 bases between them. CDR3 in amino acids: CAWKVTGNTEAFF. CDR3 coding DNA: TGTGCCTGGAAGGTCACAGGAAACACTGAAGCTTTCTTT. The entire variable domain, with the rest obtained from reference TRBV30 and TRBJ1-1, is as follows: SQTIHQWPATLVQPVGSPLSLECTVEGTSNPNLYWYRQAAGRGLQLLFYSVGIGQISSEVPQNLSASRPQDRQFILSSKKLLLSDSGFYLCAWKVTGNTEAFFGQGTRLTVV.

The chain recombines TRBV28 with TRBJ2-7, with 16 nucleotides matching TRBD2. Germline CDR1 MDHEN, CDR2 SYDVKM. This CDR3 comprises 17 residues. J lost 5 bases, V lost 4 bases, and 8 bases had no gene match. CDR3 coding DNA: TGTGCCAGCAGTTCAGGGACTAGCGGGAGGGCCGAAAACGAGCAGTACTTC. Protein: CASSSGTSGRAENEQYF.

The J gene is TRBJ1-2, the V gene TRBV28, with 10 bases fitting TRBD1. There are 14 residues in the CDR3. Germline CDR1 and CDR2: MDHEN and SYDVKM. The trim removed 7 bases at V and 1 base at J, leaving 3 bases unmatched. The CDR3 protein is CASKRTGGNYGYTF. Written as DNA, the CDR3 is TGTGCCAGCAAACGGACAGGGGGTAACTATGGCTACACCTTC.

The rearrangement uses TRBV20-1 and TRBJ2-7; 12 bases are shared with TRBD2. The V and J ends lost 3 bases and 0 bases, in that order; junction bases with no gene match: 3. The CDR3 is 15 amino acids. CDR1 and CDR2 from the germline V gene are DFQATT and SNEGSKA (reference sequence). The CDR3 region has the DNA TGCAGTGCTAGTCGGACTAGCGGGACCTCCTACGAGCAGTACTTC. As protein: CSASRTSGTSYEQYF.

This rearrangement joins TRBV7-2 to TRBJ1-1; tentative D call: TRBD1 (5 bases). From germline, CDR1 is SGHTA and CDR2 FQGNSA. This CDR3 is built from 14 residues. The V end was cut by 5 bases, the J end by 6 bases, with 16 bases between. DNA of the CDR3: TGTGCCAGCAGCCCCCAGCCGGGGGTGCCTGAAGCTTTCTTT. Residues: CASSPQPGVPEAFF.

This clone was seen a single time. The V and J genes are TRBV19 and TRBJ2-7; 13 bases map to TRBD2. Trimming cost V 4 bases and J 5 bases; bases outside gene matches: 17. In germline, CDR1 is LNHDA, CDR2 SQIVND (reference sequence). The CDR3 is made up of 19 amino acids. CDR3 DNA sequence: TGTGCCAGTAGTACACGGACTAGCGGGAGAGGATGGCGATATGACGAGCAGTACTTC. Its protein is CASSTRTSGRGWRYDEQYF.

The chain uses TRBV5-1 and TRBJ1-2, with TRBD1 identical over 9 bases. Germline CDR1 SGHRS, CDR2 YFSETQ. CDR3 length: 16 amino acids. The V and J ends lost 2 bases and 4 bases, in that order; junction bases with no gene match: 9. The CDR3 DNA sequence: TGCGCCAGCAGCTTAGTCCCGGGACAGGGAGCCTATGGCTACACCTTC. This sequence encodes CASSLVPGQGAYGYTF.

The rearrangement uses TRBV19 and TRBJ2-1; 14 bases align to TRBD2. CDR3 size: 16 residues. Germline values: CDR1 LNHDA, CDR2 SQIVND (reference sequence). V dropped 3 bases and J dropped 13; count of bases not matched to a gene: 11. For the CDR3, the DNA is TGTGCCAGTAGTATGGGACTAGCGGGAGACACCCTAGCTCAGTTCTTC. It translates to CASSMGLAGDTLAQFF.

This chain uses TRBV27 with TRBJ1-5; D may be TRBD1 (6 bases). This CDR3 has 14 residues. V lost 3 bases and J lost 8, with 14 bases in between. Per the germline V gene, CDR1 is MNHEY and CDR2 is SMNVEV (reference sequence). DNA for the CDR3: TGTGCCAGCAGTTTTAGGGGGGGGCCGGAGCCCCAGCATTTT. Translating gives CASSFRGGPEPQHF.

The rearrangement links TRBV24-1 to TRBJ2-7; the D gene is possibly TRBD2 (5 bases). Deletions cut 2 bases from V and 2 bases from J, with 15 bases between. CDR1 is KGHDR, CDR2 SFDVKD, per germline. CDR3 length: 16 amino acids. The CDR3 spells CATSDSGERTPYEQYF. CDR3 in DNA: TGTGCCACCAGTGATTCTGGGGAGCGAACTCCCTACGAGCAGTACTTC.

The CDR3 protein is CASNPEGSNQPQHF. In nucleotides, the CDR3 is TGTGCCAGTAATCCGGAGGGTAGCAATCAGCCCCAGCATTTT. The chain joins TRBV19 to TRBJ1-5; D gene unclear. CDR1 and CDR2 (germline): LNHDA, SQIVND (reference sequence). This CDR3 comprises 14 residues. Trimming left V 7 bases short and J 0 bases short, with 10 bases between.

This chain uses TRBV30 with TRBJ2-5, with a possible D match to TRBD2 (6 bases). The V gene's germline CDR1 is GTSNPN and CDR2 SVGIG (reference sequence). The CDR3 loop spans 15 amino acids. V lost 4 bases to trimming and J lost 0 bases, with 15 bases between them. The CDR3 loop reads CAWKDSGLYQETQYF. CDR3 sequence (DNA): TGTGCCTGGAAAGATAGCGGCCTGTACCAAGAGACCCAGTACTTC.

In the case of this clone: Other DNA variants within this sample encode the same CDR3. The chain employs TRBV18 and TRBJ2-1; TRBD1 agrees at 7 bases. The CDR3 extends over 17 amino acids. Germline CDR1 and CDR2: KGHSH and LQKENI. After removal of 3 bases from V and 0 bases from J, the junction contained 8 bases not matched to a gene. The CDR3 is CASSPADRPSSYNEQFF. The CDR3 DNA follows: TGTGCCAGCTCACCCGCGGACAGGCCTAGCTCCTACAATGAGCAGTTCTTC.